One sample yielded the 9 T cell receptor beta chains listed below, sequenced in a study of human T cells and chemical hapten exposure. Time point here: patch test 2, 6 weeks after DPC sensitization. Treatment denoted: therapeutic diphenylcyclopropenone sensitization with weekly scalp DPC. TCRdb ran MiXCR on the RACE reads and lists one entry per CDR3 protein. The repertoire holds hundreds of thousands of distinct CDR3 sequences, with just under 6.5% as singletons. The sample in question was whole blood, obtained in connection with sensitization to the hapten diphenylcyclopropenone (DPC). The receptors shown here come from a young woman with alopecia areata. Some clones in this sample may be carry-over from other donors' samples.

The chain is built from TRBV29-1 and TRBJ2-7, with 7 bases matching TRBD1. This CDR3 spans 13 amino acids. Germline CDR1 is SQVTM and CDR2 is ANQGSEA. V gave up 4 bases and J gave up 2 bases; unmatched junction bases: 5. The CDR3 is CSVGLDRAYEQYF. The CDR3 DNA is TGCAGCGTTGGCCTAGACAGGGCCTACGAGCAGTACTTC.

In DNA, the CDR3 is TGTGCCAGCAGGGCAAAGGGACTCCTCACAGATACGCAGTATTTT. As protein: CASRAKGLLTDTQYF. J is TRBJ2-3 and V is TRBV7-9; a weak D match, TRBD2 (6 bases). The length of the CDR3 is 15 residues. CDR1 and CDR2 from the germline V gene are SEHNR and FQNEAQ (reference sequence). Trimming pared 6 bases from V and 2 bases from J, leaving 15 bases between.

A word on this clonotype: A read error is possible here, since a much larger clone lies one base away. The chain joins TRBV5-1 to TRBJ2-7, with a tentative D call TRBD2 (5 bases). The CDR3 has 15 residues. V dropped 5 bases and J dropped 2 bases, with 17 bases sitting between them. Germline lookup yields CDR1 SGHRS and CDR2 YFSETQ. CDR3 amino acids: CASRPGNSAAYEQYF. CDR3 coding DNA: TGCGCCAGCAGACCCGGGAATAGCGCCGCCTACGAGCAGTACTTC.

This clonotype turned up a few times. V is TRBV7-2 and J is TRBJ2-1; TRBD2 is a possible D gene (5 bases). V was clipped by 0 bases and J by 7 bases, with 7 bases between them. The CDR3 is made up of 13 amino acids. Germline assignment: CDR1 SGHTA and CDR2 FQGNSA. The CDR3, as DNA: TGTGCCAGCAGCTTAGCGCGAGGGAATGAGCAGTTCTTC. Its protein is CASSLARGNEQFF.

This clonotype was observed at least ten times. The V gene is TRBV20-1, the J gene TRBJ1-5, with no clear D. The CDR3 spans 13 residues. Germline V lookup: CDR1 DFQATT, CDR2 SNEGSKA (reference sequence). V dropped 3 bases and J dropped 5 bases, with 11 bases sitting between them. The CDR3 nucleotides are TGCAGTGCTAGGAGGGAAGGAGATCAGCCCCAGCATTTT. Translated, it gives CSARREGDQPQHF.

This clonotype was picked up many times. The rearrangement joins TRBV2 to TRBJ1-1, with D hard to call. Trimming stripped 7 bases from V and 2 bases from J, with 5 bases between. The CDR3 covers 11 residues. CDR1 is SNHLY, CDR2 FYNNEI, per germline. CDR3 DNA sequence: TGTGCCAGCACAGATAACACTGAAGCTTTCTTT. This codes for CASTDNTEAFF.

This clonotype was seen ten or more times. V gene TRBV6-2 or TRBV6-3 combines with J gene TRBJ1-1; possible D gene TRBD1, 6 bases. Germline V lookup: CDR1 MNHEY, CDR2 SVGEGT. The ends were cut back, 2 bases at V and 1 base at J, with 11 bases in the middle. The CDR3 is 15 amino acids. CDR3 residues: CASSYPMTGNTEAFF. CDR3 nucleotides: TGTGCCAGCAGTTACCCCATGACAGGGAACACTGAAGCTTTCTTT.

This clonotype has at least ten counts. The genes are TRBV5-1 and TRBJ2-5; TRBD2 agrees at 8 bases. Losses at the gene ends were 0 bases for V and 1 base for J; bases not matched to a gene: 5. Germline V gene sequence: CDR1 SGHRS, CDR2 YFSETQ. This CDR3 has 16 residues. CDR3 in amino acids: CASSLVIAGIQETQYF. Here the CDR3 DNA reads TGCGCCAGCAGCTTGGTAATAGCGGGAATCCAAGAGACCCAGTACTTC. Using reference TRBV5-1 and TRBJ2-5 for the parts outside the CDR3, the full variable domain is KAGVTQTPRYLIKTRGQQVTLSCSPISGHRSVSWYQQTPGQGLQFLFEYFSETQRNKGNFPGRFSGRQFSNSRSEMNVSTLELGDSALYLCASSLVIAGIQETQYFGPGTRLLVL.

In its sample, this clonotype was seen a few times. J is TRBJ2-1 and V is TRBV25-1, with 10 bases lining up with TRBD1. CDR1 and CDR2 from the germline V gene are MGHDK and SYGVNS. This CDR3 has 13 residues. The ends lost 4 bases at V and 7 bases at J; junction bases unmatched: 1. The DNA for the CDR3 is TGTGCCAGCAGTGGGACAGGGGGTAATGAGCAGTTCTTC. As protein: CASSGTGGNEQFF. The whole variable domain, filled in from reference TRBV25-1 and TRBJ2-1, reads EADIYQTPRYLVIGTGKKITLECSQTMGHDKMYWYQQDPGMELHLIHYSYGVNSTEKGDLSSESTVSRIRTEHFPLTLESARPSHTSQYLCASSGTGGNEQFFGPGTRLTVL.